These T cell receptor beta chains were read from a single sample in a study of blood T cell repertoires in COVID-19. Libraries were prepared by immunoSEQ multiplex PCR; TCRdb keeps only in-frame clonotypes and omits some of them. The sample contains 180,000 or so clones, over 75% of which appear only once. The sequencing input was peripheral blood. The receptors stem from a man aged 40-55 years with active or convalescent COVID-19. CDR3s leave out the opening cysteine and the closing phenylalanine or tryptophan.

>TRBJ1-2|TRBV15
ATSRGTGTGVNYGYT
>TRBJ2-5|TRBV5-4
ASSLDLVGGQSRQETQY
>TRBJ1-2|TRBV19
ASSRQAYGYT
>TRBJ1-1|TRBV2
ASSQQGSTEAF
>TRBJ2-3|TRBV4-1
ASSQEAPAARTDTQY
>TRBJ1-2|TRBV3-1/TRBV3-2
ASSQGVSVGAKGGYT
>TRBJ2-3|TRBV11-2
ASSSRGQGADTQY
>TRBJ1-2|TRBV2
ASSPPPGNGYT
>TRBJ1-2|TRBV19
ASTFGVLINYGYT
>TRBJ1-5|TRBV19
ASRAQGGQPQH
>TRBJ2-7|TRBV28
ASSGAGITSYEQY
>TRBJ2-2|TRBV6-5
ASSPSSRGALWLF
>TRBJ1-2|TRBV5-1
ASSPTTGSNYGYT
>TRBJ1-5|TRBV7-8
ASSLNPGQTNQPQH
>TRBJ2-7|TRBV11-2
ASSLEASSYEQY
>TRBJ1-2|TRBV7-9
ASSLGQGRNYGYT
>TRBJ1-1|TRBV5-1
ASSPNFSGEAF
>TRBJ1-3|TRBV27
ASSFNSRPPGNTIY
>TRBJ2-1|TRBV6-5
ASSYVGTGRGNEQF
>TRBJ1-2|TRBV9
ASSIGTGYYGYT
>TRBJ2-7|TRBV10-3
AISEASGYEQY
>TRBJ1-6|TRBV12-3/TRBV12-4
ASSNRGGSPLH
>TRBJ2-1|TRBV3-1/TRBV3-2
ASSQGLAYNEQF
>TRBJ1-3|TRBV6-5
ASSDRGSRNTIY
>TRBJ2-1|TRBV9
ASSVAPGGGSGGHEQF
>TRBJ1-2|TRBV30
AWSHLGQGLRYT
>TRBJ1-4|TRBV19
ASSIITGRNEKLF
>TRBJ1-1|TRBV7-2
ASSPRPGTGMNTEAF
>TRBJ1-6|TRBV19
ASSTGQSSYNSPLH
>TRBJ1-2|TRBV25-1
ASSGIPTRRGYGYT
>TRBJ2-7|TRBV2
ASSEDRGSYEQY
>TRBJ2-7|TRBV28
ASSQGQGAEGQY
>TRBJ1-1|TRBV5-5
ASSWGRGIGEAF
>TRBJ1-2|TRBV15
ATSRVNGDRGLGYT
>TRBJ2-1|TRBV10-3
AISRGDNEQF
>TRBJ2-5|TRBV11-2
ASSSIQGRQETQY
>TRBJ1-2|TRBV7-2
ASSPDRAGYGYT
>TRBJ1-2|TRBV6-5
ASSNGHRGNYGYT
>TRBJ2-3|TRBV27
ASKNLGQLTDTQY
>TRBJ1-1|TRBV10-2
ASSGGQGGTEAF
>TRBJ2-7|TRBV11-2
ASSFPGGEYEQY
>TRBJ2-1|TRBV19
ASVPGQGSGEQF
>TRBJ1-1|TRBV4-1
ASSQVSGFGDTEAF
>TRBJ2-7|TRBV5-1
ASSLVAGGVGEQY
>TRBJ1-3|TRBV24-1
ATSDLGRLSGNTIY